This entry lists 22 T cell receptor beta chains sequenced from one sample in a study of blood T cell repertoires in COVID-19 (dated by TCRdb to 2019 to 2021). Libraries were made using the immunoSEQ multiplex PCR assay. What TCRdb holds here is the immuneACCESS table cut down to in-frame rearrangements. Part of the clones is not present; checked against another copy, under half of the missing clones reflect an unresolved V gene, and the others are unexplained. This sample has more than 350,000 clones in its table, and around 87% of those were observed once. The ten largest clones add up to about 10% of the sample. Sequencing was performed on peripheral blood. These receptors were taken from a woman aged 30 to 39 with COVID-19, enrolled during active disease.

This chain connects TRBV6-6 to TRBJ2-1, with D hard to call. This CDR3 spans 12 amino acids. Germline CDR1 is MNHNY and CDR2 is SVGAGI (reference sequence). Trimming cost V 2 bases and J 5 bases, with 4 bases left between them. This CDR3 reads CASSYGNNEQFF. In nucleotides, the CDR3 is TGTGCCAGCAGTTACGGCAACAATGAGCAGTTCTTC.

CDR3 in amino acids: CASSQDRTPRDEQFF. CDR3 bases: TGCGCCAGCAGCCAAGATAGGACCCCGCGGGATGAGCAGTTCTTC. This chain connects TRBV4-3 to TRBJ2-1; possibly TRBD2 for D (5 bases). Trimming took off 0 bases at V and 8 bases at J, with 14 bases between the two ends. The germline V gene has CDR1 LGHNA and CDR2 YSLEER. The CDR3 has 15 amino acids.

The CDR3 DNA is TGCGCCAGCAGCTTGGGCCAGGCACTAGATACGCAGTATTTT. It translates to CASSLGQALDTQYF. The chain uses TRBV5-1 and TRBJ2-3; D not resolved. The CDR3 sequence is 14 residues long. The V gene's germline CDR1 is SGHRS and CDR2 YFSETQ. V was pared by 0 bases and J by 5 bases, with 10 bases between.

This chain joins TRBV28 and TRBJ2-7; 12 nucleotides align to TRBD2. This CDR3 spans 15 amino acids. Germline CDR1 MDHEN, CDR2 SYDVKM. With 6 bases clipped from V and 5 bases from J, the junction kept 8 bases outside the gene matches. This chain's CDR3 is CASSPSSGRAHEQYF. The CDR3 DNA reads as TGTGCCAGCAGCCCCTCTAGCGGGAGGGCCCACGAGCAGTACTTC.

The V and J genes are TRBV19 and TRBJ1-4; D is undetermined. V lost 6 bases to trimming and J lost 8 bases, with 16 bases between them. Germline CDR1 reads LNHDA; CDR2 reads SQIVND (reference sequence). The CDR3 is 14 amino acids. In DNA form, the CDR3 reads TGTGCCAGTAGGGACTCGGGGAGAGAGGAAAAACTGTTTTTT. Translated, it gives CASRDSGREEKLFF.

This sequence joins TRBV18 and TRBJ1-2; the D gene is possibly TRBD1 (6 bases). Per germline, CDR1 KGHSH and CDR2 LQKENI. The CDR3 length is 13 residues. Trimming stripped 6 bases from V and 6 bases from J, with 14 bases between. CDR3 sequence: CASSKSGGDGYTF. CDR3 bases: TGTGCCAGCTCGAAGTCGGGGGGCGATGGCTACACCTTC.

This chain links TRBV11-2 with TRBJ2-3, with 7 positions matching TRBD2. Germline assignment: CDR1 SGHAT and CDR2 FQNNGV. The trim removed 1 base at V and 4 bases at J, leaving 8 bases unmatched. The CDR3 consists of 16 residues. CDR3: CASSLVGGGPSDTQYF. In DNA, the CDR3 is TGTGCCAGCAGCTTAGTTGGGGGAGGGCCCTCAGATACGCAGTATTTT.

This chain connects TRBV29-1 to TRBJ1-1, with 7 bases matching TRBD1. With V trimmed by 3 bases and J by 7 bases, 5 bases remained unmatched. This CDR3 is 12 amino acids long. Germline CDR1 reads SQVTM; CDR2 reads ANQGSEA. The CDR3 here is CSVDPDRVEAFF. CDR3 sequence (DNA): TGCAGCGTTGATCCCGACAGGGTTGAAGCTTTCTTT.

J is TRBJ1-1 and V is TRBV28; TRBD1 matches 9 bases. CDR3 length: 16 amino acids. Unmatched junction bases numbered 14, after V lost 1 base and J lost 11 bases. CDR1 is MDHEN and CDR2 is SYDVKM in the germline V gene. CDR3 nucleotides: TGTGCCAGCAGTTTATTCGCGGGACAGGGTCTAGGGGTGGCTTTCTTT. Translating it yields CASSLFAGQGLGVAFF.

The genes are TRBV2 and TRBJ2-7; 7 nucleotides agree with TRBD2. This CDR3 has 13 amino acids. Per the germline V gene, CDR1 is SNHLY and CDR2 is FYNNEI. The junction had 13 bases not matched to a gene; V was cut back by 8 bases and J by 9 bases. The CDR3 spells CASRLGGRGVQYF. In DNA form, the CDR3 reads TGTGCCAGCCGTCTCGGCGGGAGAGGTGTGCAGTACTTC.

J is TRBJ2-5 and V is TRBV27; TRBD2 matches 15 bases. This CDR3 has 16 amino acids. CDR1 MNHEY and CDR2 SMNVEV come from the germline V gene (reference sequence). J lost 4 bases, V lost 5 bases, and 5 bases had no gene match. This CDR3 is CASSPRGLAGGETQYF. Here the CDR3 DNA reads TGTGCCAGCAGTCCCAGGGGACTAGCGGGAGGAGAGACCCAGTACTTC.

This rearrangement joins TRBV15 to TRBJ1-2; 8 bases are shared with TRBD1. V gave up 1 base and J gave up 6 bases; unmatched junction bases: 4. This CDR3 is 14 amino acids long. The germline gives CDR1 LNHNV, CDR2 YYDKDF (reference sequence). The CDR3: CATSRGRQGNGYTF. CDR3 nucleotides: TGTGCCACCAGCAGAGGCAGACAGGGGAATGGCTACACCTTC.

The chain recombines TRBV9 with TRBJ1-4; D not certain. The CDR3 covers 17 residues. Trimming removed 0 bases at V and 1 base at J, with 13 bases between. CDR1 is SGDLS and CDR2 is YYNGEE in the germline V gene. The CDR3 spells CASSVAPPSGTNEKLFF. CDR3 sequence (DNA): TGTGCCAGCAGCGTAGCTCCGCCCTCAGGAACTAATGAAAAACTGTTTTTT.

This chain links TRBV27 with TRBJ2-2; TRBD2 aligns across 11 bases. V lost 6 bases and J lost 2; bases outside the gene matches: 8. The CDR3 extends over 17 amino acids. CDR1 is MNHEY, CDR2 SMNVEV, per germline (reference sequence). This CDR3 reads CASRPGTSGPNTGELFF. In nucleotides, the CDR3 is TGTGCCAGCAGGCCCGGGACTAGCGGACCTAACACCGGGGAGCTGTTTTTT.

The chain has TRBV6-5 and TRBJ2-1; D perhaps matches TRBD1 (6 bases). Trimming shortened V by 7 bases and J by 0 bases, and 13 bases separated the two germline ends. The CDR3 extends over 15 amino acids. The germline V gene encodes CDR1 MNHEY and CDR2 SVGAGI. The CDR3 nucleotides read TGTGCCAGCAAGAAAACAGGGAGCTCCTACAATGAGCAGTTCTTC. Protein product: CASKKTGSSYNEQFF.

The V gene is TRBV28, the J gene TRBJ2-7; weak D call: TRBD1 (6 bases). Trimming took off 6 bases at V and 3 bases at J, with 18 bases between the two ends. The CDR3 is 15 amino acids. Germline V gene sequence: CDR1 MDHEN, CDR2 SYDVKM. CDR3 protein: CASRNIRDTLYEQYF. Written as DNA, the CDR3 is TGTGCCAGCAGGAACATCCGGGACACCCTCTACGAGCAGTACTTC. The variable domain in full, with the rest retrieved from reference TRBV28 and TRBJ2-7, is DVKVTQSSRYLVKRTGEKVFLECVQDMDHENMFWYRQDPGLGLRLIYFSYDVKMKEKGDIPEGYSVSREKKERFSLILESASTNQTSMYLCASRNIRDTLYEQYFGPGTRLTVT.

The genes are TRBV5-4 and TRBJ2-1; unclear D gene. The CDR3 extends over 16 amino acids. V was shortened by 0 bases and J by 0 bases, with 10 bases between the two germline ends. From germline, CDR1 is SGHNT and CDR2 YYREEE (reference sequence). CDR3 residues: CASSLDSGFSYNEQFF. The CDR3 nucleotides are TGTGCCAGCAGCTTGGACTCCGGGTTCTCCTACAATGAGCAGTTCTTC.

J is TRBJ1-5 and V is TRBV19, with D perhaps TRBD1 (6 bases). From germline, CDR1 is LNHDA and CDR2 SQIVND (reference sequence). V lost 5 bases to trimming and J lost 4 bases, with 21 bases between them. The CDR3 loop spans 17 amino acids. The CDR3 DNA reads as TGTGCCAGTAGTCCACGAGACAGGTTGGGGGGGAATCAGCCCCAGCATTTT. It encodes CASSPRDRLGGNQPQHF.

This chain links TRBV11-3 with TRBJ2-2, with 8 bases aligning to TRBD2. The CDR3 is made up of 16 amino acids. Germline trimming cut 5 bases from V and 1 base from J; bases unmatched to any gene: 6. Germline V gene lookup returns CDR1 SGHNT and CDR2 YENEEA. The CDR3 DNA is TGTGCCAGCAGCCCCGCGGGGGGCTTGAACACCGGGGAGCTGTTTTTT. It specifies CASSPAGGLNTGELFF. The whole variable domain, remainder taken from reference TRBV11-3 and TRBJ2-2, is EAGVVQSPRYKIIEKKQPVAFWCNPISGHNTLYWYLQNLGQGPELLIRYENEEAVDDSQLPKDRFSAERLKGVDSTLKIQPAELGDSAVYLCASSPAGGLNTGELFFGEGSRLTVL.

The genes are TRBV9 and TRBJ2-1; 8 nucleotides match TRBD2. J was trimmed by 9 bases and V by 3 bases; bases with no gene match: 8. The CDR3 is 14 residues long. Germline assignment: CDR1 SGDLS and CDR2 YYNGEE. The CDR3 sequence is CASSGEREYVEQFF. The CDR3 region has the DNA TGTGCCAGCAGCGGGGAGCGGGAGTACGTTGAGCAGTTCTTC.

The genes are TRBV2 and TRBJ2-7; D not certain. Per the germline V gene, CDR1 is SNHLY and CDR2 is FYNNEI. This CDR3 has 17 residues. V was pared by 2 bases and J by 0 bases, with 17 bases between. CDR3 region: CASSELLNKRGSYEQYF. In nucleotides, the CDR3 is TGTGCCAGCAGTGAACTCCTGAACAAACGAGGCTCCTACGAGCAGTACTTC.

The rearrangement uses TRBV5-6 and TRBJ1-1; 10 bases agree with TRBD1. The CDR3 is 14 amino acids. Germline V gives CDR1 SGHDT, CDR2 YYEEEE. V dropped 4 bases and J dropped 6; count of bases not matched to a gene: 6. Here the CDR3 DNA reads TGTGCCAGCAGCACGGGACAGGGGTACGCTGAAGCTTTCTTT. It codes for CASSTGQGYAEAFF.